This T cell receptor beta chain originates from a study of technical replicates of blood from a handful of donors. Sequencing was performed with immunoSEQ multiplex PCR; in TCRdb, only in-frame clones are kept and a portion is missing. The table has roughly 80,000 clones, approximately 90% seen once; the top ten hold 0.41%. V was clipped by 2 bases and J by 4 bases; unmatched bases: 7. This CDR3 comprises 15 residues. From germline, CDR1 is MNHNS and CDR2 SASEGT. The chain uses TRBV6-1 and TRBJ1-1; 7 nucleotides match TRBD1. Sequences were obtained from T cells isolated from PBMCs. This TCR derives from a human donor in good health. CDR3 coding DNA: TGTGCCAGCAGTGAAACAGGGGTGGGAATCACTGAAGCTTTCTTT. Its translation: CASSETGVGITEAFF.